Presented here are 13 T cell receptor beta chains from one specimen sequenced in a study of graft-versus-host responses after intestinal transplantation. For these TCRs, the target antigens are not known. Sequenced by immunoSEQ multiplex PCR; TCRdb stores in-frame clones only, minus some. The profile shows approximately 99,000 clones, around 92% of them singletons. Material: unstimulated CD8+ T cells sorted from spleen or lymph node cells, obtained before transplant. All receptors come from a human donor who was the organ donor for an intestinal transplant.

The V gene is TRBV4-1, the J gene TRBJ1-4, with a possible D match to TRBD1 (6 bases). V was pared by 10 bases and J by 5 bases, with 23 bases between. The germline gives CDR1 MGHRA, CDR2 YSYEKL. This CDR3 is 16 amino acids long. CDR3 sequence (DNA): TGCGCCATCGGCCGGCCGGGCGGGCAGGGGAATGAAAAACTGTTTTTT. Amino acid sequence: CAIGRPGGQGNEKLFF.

The rearrangement links TRBV13 to TRBJ2-5; 9 bases align to TRBD1. CDR3 size: 14 residues. CDR1 is PRHDT, CDR2 FYEKMQ, per germline (reference sequence). Germline trimming cut 4 bases from V and 4 bases from J; bases unmatched to any gene: 4. CDR3 nucleotides: TGTGCCAGCAGCTCGCCGGGACAGGGAGAGACCCAGTACTTC. Translated: CASSSPGQGETQYF.

The CDR3 sequence: CASSSNQETQYF. For the CDR3, the DNA is TGTGCCAGCAGTTCCAACCAAGAGACCCAGTACTTC. The chain uses TRBV6-5 and TRBJ2-5, with D unresolved. This CDR3 region has 12 residues. Looked up from germline, CDR1 is MNHEY and CDR2 is SVGAGI. The germline V and J ends were trimmed by 4 bases and 0 bases, with 3 bases remaining between them.

The chain is built from TRBV10-3 and TRBJ1-1; 7 bases match TRBD1. V lost 6 bases to trimming and J lost 5 bases; unmatched junction nucleotides: 9. The CDR3 contains 14 residues. CDR1 and CDR2 (germline): ENHRY, SYGVKD. The CDR3 loop is CAISRPGGATEAFF. The DNA of the CDR3 is TGTGCCATCAGCAGACCAGGGGGAGCGACTGAAGCTTTCTTT.

This rearrangement joins TRBV7-9 to TRBJ1-4, with D perhaps matching TRBD1 (5 bases). The CDR3 sequence is 17 residues long. The V gene lost 4 bases and the J gene lost 7 bases, with 22 bases spanning the gap. Looked up from germline, CDR1 is SEHNR and CDR2 is FQNEAQ (reference sequence). The chain's CDR3 is CASSSTAKGLPGEKLFF. CDR3 in DNA: TGTGCCAGCAGCTCTACGGCGAAGGGACTGCCGGGTGAAAAACTGTTTTTT.

This CDR3 is CATSRVLQNRGPGGNTIYF. The CDR3 region has the DNA TGTGCCACCAGCAGAGTTTTGCAGAACAGGGGGCCGGGTGGAAACACCATATATTTT. V is TRBV15 and J is TRBJ1-3, with 9 positions matching TRBD1. V lost 1 base and J lost 3; bases outside the gene matches: 13. The CDR3 spans 19 residues. The germline V gene has CDR1 LNHNV and CDR2 YYDKDF (reference sequence). The full variable domain, in which reference TRBV15 and TRBJ1-3 provide the parts outside the CDR3, is DAMVIQNPRYQVTQFGKPVTLSCSQTLNHNVMYWYQQKSSQAPKLLFHYYDKDFNNEADTPDNFQSRRPNTSFCFLDIRSPGLGDTAMYLCATSRVLQNRGPGGNTIYFGEGSWLTVV.

The rearrangement joins TRBV5-5 to TRBJ2-7; 9 positions agree with TRBD1. This CDR3 comprises 14 residues. Germline CDR1 reads SGHKS; CDR2 reads YYEKEE (reference sequence). Trimming cost V 2 bases and J 1 base; bases outside gene matches: 1. The CDR3: CASSFGTGSYEQYF. The CDR3 nucleotides read TGTGCCAGCAGCTTTGGGACAGGGTCCTACGAGCAGTACTTC. Together with reference TRBV5-5 and TRBJ2-7, the CDR3 gives the full variable domain: DAGVTQSPTHLIKTRGQQVTLRCSPISGHKSVSWYQQVLGQGPQFIFQYYEKEERGRGNFPDRFSARQFPNYSSELNVNALLLGDSALYLCASSFGTGSYEQYFGPGTRLTVT.

The chain carries TRBV29-1 and TRBJ2-7; tentative D call: TRBD1 (6 bases). Germline-derived CDR1 and CDR2 are SQVTM and ANQGSEA. The CDR3 contains 13 residues. V dropped 8 bases and J dropped 2 bases, with 16 bases sitting between them. The CDR3 region is CSSGAGEPYEQYF. The CDR3 DNA reads TGCAGCTCCGGGGCAGGGGAGCCCTACGAGCAGTACTTC.

The rearrangement uses TRBV6-1 and TRBJ1-2; the D is unclear. Germline values: CDR1 MNHNS, CDR2 SASEGT. The CDR3 contains 13 residues. Trimming removed 3 bases from V and 0 bases from J, with 5 bases in between. In nucleotides, the CDR3 is TGTGCCAGCAGTGACTCCGCTAACTATGGCTACACCTTC. This encodes CASSDSANYGYTF.

The chain has TRBV5-5 and TRBJ2-5; the D is unclear. V was shortened by 0 bases and J by 7 bases, with 19 bases between the two germline ends. The CDR3 is made up of 16 amino acids. Germline V gene data show CDR1 as SGHKS and CDR2 as YYEKEE (reference sequence). CDR3 residues: CASSLDLGSPKGTQYF. In DNA, the CDR3 is TGTGCCAGCAGCTTGGATCTCGGGTCTCCGAAAGGGACCCAGTACTTC.

The V gene is TRBV13, the J gene TRBJ2-3, with 8 bases fitting TRBD2. This CDR3 spans 17 amino acids. V lost 4 bases to trimming and J lost 4 bases; unmatched junction nucleotides: 13. The V gene's germline CDR1 is PRHDT and CDR2 FYEKMQ (reference sequence). The CDR3 nucleotides are TGTGCCAGCAGCTCGGTTTCCGGGGGGGCTCCCCCAGATACGCAGTATTTT. This codes for CASSSVSGGAPPDTQYF. The full variable domain, its missing parts supplied by reference TRBV13 and TRBJ2-3, is AAGVIQSPRHLIKEKRETATLKCYPIPRHDTVYWYQQGPGQDPQFLISFYEKMQSDKGSIPDRFSAQQFSDYHSELNMSSLELGDSALYFCASSSVSGGAPPDTQYFGPGTRLTVL.

J is TRBJ2-5 and V is TRBV12-5; 8 bases map to TRBD1. Germline trimming cut 8 bases from V and 1 base from J; bases unmatched to any gene: 6. Germline CDR1 and CDR2: LGHNT and FRNRAP. The length of the CDR3 is 14 residues. The CDR3 sequence: CASNPGQGQETQYF. Here the CDR3 DNA reads TGTGCTAGTAACCCAGGACAGGGCCAAGAGACCCAGTACTTC.

The rearrangement joins TRBV6-5 to TRBJ2-1; D perhaps matches TRBD2 (6 bases). The CDR3 length is 15 residues. The germline gives CDR1 MNHEY, CDR2 SVGAGI. Trimming removed 5 bases from V and 5 bases from J, with 16 bases in between. The CDR3 loop reads CASSPGSGGNNEQFF. For the CDR3, the DNA is TGTGCCAGCAGTCCAGGGAGCGGAGGGAACAATGAGCAGTTCTTC.